These 27 T cell receptor beta chains originate from one sample sequenced in a study of CD8 T cells in Susac syndrome (dated by TCRdb to the late 2010s). Library creation used the immunoSEQ multiplex PCR assay. RNA was extracted using the RNeasy kit, and about 0.45 to 1 ug of the RNA was reverse transcribed with random hexamers. Through fastp at Q25 and MiXCR, TCRdb rebuilt clones from the public reads, retaining in-frame beta chains. Every distinct CDR3 protein forms one entry, paired with its most common genes and DNA. Across this sample there are about 130,000 distinct CDR3 sequences, with about 95% seen only once. The ten largest clones capture under 0.2% of the sample. The sample consisted of CD8+ T cells from PBMCs. The receptors were sampled from a human donor with Susac syndrome.

The rearrangement uses TRBV5-4 and TRBJ2-1; 7 positions match TRBD1. This CDR3 contains 12 residues. The V segment lost 2 bases and the J segment 13 bases; nucleotides outside the gene matches: 6. Germline V gives CDR1 SGHNT, CDR2 YYREEE (reference sequence). The CDR3 nucleotides read TGTGCCAGCAGCTTCGGACAGGCCGCACAGTTCTTC. Its protein is CASSFGQAAQFF.

This chain connects TRBV20-1 to TRBJ2-1, with D perhaps TRBD2 (6 bases). V dropped 6 bases and J dropped 8 bases, with 20 bases sitting between them. The CDR3 extends over 14 amino acids. CDR1 is DFQATT and CDR2 is SNEGSKA in the germline V gene (reference sequence). The CDR3 here is CSAGLVAGSHEQFF. The CDR3 DNA sequence: TGCAGTGCAGGCCTAGTGGCGGGGAGTCATGAGCAGTTCTTC.

V is TRBV14 and J is TRBJ2-1, with D uncertain. CDR1 and CDR2 from the germline V gene are SGHDN and FVKESK. V shed 0 bases and J shed 7 bases, with 13 bases lying between them. The CDR3 sequence is 15 residues long. The CDR3 sequence is CASSQEVGFGNEQFF. DNA of the CDR3: TGTGCCAGCAGCCAAGAGGTAGGGTTTGGAAATGAGCAGTTCTTC. Full variable domain (missing parts from reference TRBV14 and TRBJ2-1): EAGVTQFPSHSVIEKGQTVTLRCDPISGHDNLYWYRRVMGKEIKFLLHFVKESKQDESGMPNNRFLAERTGGTYSTLKVQPAELEDSGVYFCASSQEVGFGNEQFFGPGTRLTVL.

This chain links TRBV7-9 with TRBJ2-2, with 8 bases matching TRBD1. J was trimmed by 8 bases and V by 5 bases; bases with no gene match: 7. This CDR3 comprises 14 residues. Per germline, CDR1 SEHNR and CDR2 FQNEAQ (reference sequence). The CDR3 nucleotides read TGTGCCAGCAGCCCAAAGGACAGGGCAGGGGAGCTGTTTTTT. Protein sequence: CASSPKDRAGELFF.

CDR3 nucleotide sequence: TGTGCCAGCAGTTTCGGACTAGCCGGCGAGCAGTACTTC. Translated, it gives CASSFGLAGEQYF. The rearrangement links TRBV27 to TRBJ2-7, with 8 bases matching TRBD2. V shed 3 bases and J 6 bases; nucleotides not matched to a gene: 4. Germline CDR1 reads MNHEY; CDR2 reads SMNVEV (reference sequence). This CDR3 spans 13 amino acids.

The V and J genes are TRBV20-1 and TRBJ2-7, with D unclear. V lost 6 bases and J 5 bases, leaving 11 bases between the germline ends. The CDR3 has 11 amino acids. Looked up from germline, CDR1 is DFQATT and CDR2 is SNEGSKA (reference sequence). As DNA, the CDR3 is TGCAGTGCACCCGCGGCCAACGAGCAGTACTTC. Its translation: CSAPAANEQYF.

V and J are TRBV28 and TRBJ2-4, with unresolved D. Germline CDR1 reads MDHEN; CDR2 reads SYDVKM. The CDR3 contains 15 residues. Between the trimmed V and J ends, which lost 5 bases and 0 bases, there was a span of 11 bases. For the CDR3, the DNA is TGTGCCAGCAGTGAGGACGCGATAGCCAAAAACATTCAGTACTTC. Protein product: CASSEDAIAKNIQYF.

This chain uses TRBV7-8 with TRBJ2-1; possible D gene TRBD2, 6 bases. CDR3 length equals 16 residues. Germline V gene sequence: CDR1 SGHVS, CDR2 FQNEAQ. Trimming took off 5 bases at V and 0 bases at J, with 14 bases between the two ends. The DNA of the CDR3 is TGTGCCAGCAGCCCAGCGGGCACTAGCTCCTACAATGAGCAGTTCTTC. This encodes CASSPAGTSSYNEQFF.

The J gene is TRBJ1-2, the V gene TRBV29-1, with D uncertain. From germline, CDR1 is SQVTM and CDR2 ANQGSEA. V dropped 3 bases and J dropped 7 bases, with 6 bases sitting between them. The CDR3 is 10 residues long. Written as DNA, the CDR3 is TGCAGCGTTGAGGTGGGTGGCTACACCTTC. Protein product: CSVEVGGYTF. The variable domain in full, with the rest retrieved from reference TRBV29-1 and TRBJ1-2, is SAVISQKPSRDICQRGTSLTIQCQVDSQVTMMFWYRQQPGQSLTLIATANQGSEATYESGFVIDKFPISRPNLTFSTLTVSNMSPEDSSIYLCSVEVGGYTFGSGTRLTVV.

The chain links TRBV10-2 to TRBJ2-1; D unclear. The CDR3 is 14 residues long. V lost 0 bases and J lost 7, with 10 bases in between. Germline V gene data show CDR1 as WSHSY and CDR2 as SAAADI. The CDR3 is CASSESVLKNEQFF. CDR3 nucleotides: TGCGCCAGCAGTGAGTCTGTGTTAAAAAATGAGCAGTTCTTC.

The rearrangement links TRBV6-4 to TRBJ1-1; TRBD1 agrees at 10 bases. The CDR3 sequence is 15 residues long. Germline loops: CDR1 MRHNA, CDR2 SNTAGT. V gave up 5 bases and J gave up 10 bases; unmatched junction bases: 13. DNA for the CDR3: TGTGCCAGCAGTCCCAGCGACAGGGGGCGATTGGTAGCTTTCTTT. Protein product: CASSPSDRGRLVAFF.

The chain combines TRBV7-3 with TRBJ2-2, with D uncertain. Trimming shortened V by 5 bases and J by 3 bases, and 7 bases separated the two germline ends. The CDR3 runs 13 residues. Germline assignment: CDR1 SGHTA and CDR2 FQGTGA. CDR3 sequence: CASSMGYTGELFF. CDR3 nucleotide sequence: TGTGCCAGCAGCATGGGTTACACCGGGGAGCTGTTTTTT.

The rearrangement uses TRBV20-1 and TRBJ2-7; D is perhaps TRBD1 (7 bases). V shed 5 bases and J shed 4 bases, with 15 bases lying between them. CDR1 and CDR2 (germline): DFQATT, SNEGSKA (reference sequence). This CDR3 has 13 amino acids. The CDR3 loop reads CSAGGGEVYEQYF. DNA of the CDR3: TGCAGTGCTGGAGGGGGCGAGGTTTACGAGCAGTACTTC.

The CDR3 DNA reads as TGTGCCAGCAGTCCAAGGCCCCACACTGAAGCTTTCTTT. Amino acid sequence: CASSPRPHTEAFF. This chain links TRBV28 with TRBJ1-1; D remains ambiguous. This CDR3 has 13 residues. V was pared by 5 bases and J by 3 bases, with 10 bases between. Germline CDR1 and CDR2: MDHEN and SYDVKM. Drawing the rest from reference TRBV28 and TRBJ1-1, the complete variable domain is DVKVTQSSRYLVKRTGEKVFLECVQDMDHENMFWYRQDPGLGLRLIYFSYDVKMKEKGDIPEGYSVSREKKERFSLILESASTNQTSMYLCASSPRPHTEAFFGQGTRLTVV.

The chain is built from TRBV6-5 and TRBJ2-7; 10 nucleotides align to TRBD1. The CDR3 runs to 12 residues. The V gene end was trimmed by 8 bases and the J gene end by 5 bases; junction bases not matched to a gene: 3. Germline-derived CDR1 and CDR2 are MNHEY and SVGAGI. In nucleotides, the CDR3 is TGTGCCAGCGGGACAGGGGCCCACGAGCAGTACTTC. It translates to CASGTGAHEQYF.

This chain joins TRBV19 and TRBJ1-4; D is perhaps TRBD1 (6 bases). The V end lost 4 bases, the J end lost 0 bases, and 18 bases lay between the germline ends. Germline CDR1 is LNHDA and CDR2 is SQIVND (reference sequence). The CDR3 loop spans 18 amino acids. The CDR3 sequence: CASSTHPGTSATNEKLFF. The CDR3 nucleotides read TGTGCCAGTAGTACACACCCCGGGACATCTGCAACTAATGAAAAACTGTTTTTT.

The genes are TRBV27 and TRBJ2-7, with D maybe TRBD2 (6 bases). Germline CDR1 MNHEY, CDR2 SMNVEV (reference sequence). This CDR3 comprises 15 residues. Trimming took off 2 bases at V and 0 bases at J, with 11 bases between the two ends. As DNA, the CDR3 is TGTGCCAGCAGTTTACTCTACGGGAGCTCCTACGAGCAGTACTTC. Translating it yields CASSLLYGSSYEQYF.

The chain carries TRBV29-1 and TRBJ2-7; a possible D gene is TRBD2 (6 bases). The CDR3 is 17 amino acids. Between the trimmed V and J ends, which lost 2 bases and 7 bases, there was a span of 27 bases. Per the germline V gene, CDR1 is SQVTM and CDR2 is ANQGSEA. The chain's CDR3 is CSVERTGQGGVLGEQYF. The CDR3 nucleotides are TGCAGCGTTGAAAGGACTGGACAAGGCGGGGTTCTGGGGGAGCAGTACTTC.

This sequence joins TRBV11-2 and TRBJ1-2; the match to TRBD1 covers 11 bases. Germline-derived CDR1 and CDR2 are SGHAT and FQNNGV. With V trimmed by 4 bases and J by 4 bases, 2 bases remained unmatched. The CDR3 length is 14 residues. CDR3 DNA sequence: TGTGCCAGCAGCTCGGGGACAGGGGGCTATGGCTACACCTTC. This translates into CASSSGTGGYGYTF.

The chain carries TRBV7-9 and TRBJ1-5; 7 bases align to TRBD1. The germline gives CDR1 SEHNR, CDR2 FQNEAQ (reference sequence). The CDR3 extends over 14 amino acids. V lost 5 bases and J lost 4; bases outside the gene matches: 5. The CDR3 bases are TGTGCCAGCAGCCAAGGGACAGCTAATCAGCCCCAGCATTTT. Its translation: CASSQGTANQPQHF.

This sequence joins TRBV4-1 and TRBJ2-1; D remains ambiguous. V was pared by 4 bases and J by 9 bases, with 10 bases between. The germline gives CDR1 MGHRA, CDR2 YSYEKL. The CDR3 sequence is 12 residues long. The CDR3 region is CASSPRYGEQFF. The CDR3 nucleotides are TGCGCCAGCAGCCCCCGCTATGGTGAGCAGTTCTTC.

The CDR3 sequence is CASSGSNAGVTYNEQFF. CDR3 nucleotides: TGTGCCAGCAGCGGATCAAATGCGGGAGTCACCTACAATGAGCAGTTCTTC. The chain carries TRBV3-1 and TRBJ2-1; 7 bases are a match to TRBD2. Germline CDR1 and CDR2: LGHDT and YNNKEL (reference sequence). The V gene end was trimmed by 5 bases and the J gene end by 2 bases; junction bases not matched to a gene: 12. CDR3 size: 17 residues.

The chain has TRBV30 and TRBJ2-3; D possibly corresponds to TRBD2 (6 bases). Germline CDR1 GTSNPN, CDR2 SVGIG (reference sequence). The germline V and J ends were trimmed by 4 bases and 4 bases, with 12 bases remaining between them. The CDR3 is 13 amino acids. DNA for the CDR3: TGTGCCTGGATAGGCGGGAACTCAGATACGCAGTATTTT. It encodes CAWIGGNSDTQYF.

V is TRBV7-9 and J is TRBJ2-7, with 10 bases lining up with TRBD1. Germline lookup yields CDR1 SEHNR and CDR2 FQNEAQ (reference sequence). V was clipped by 4 bases and J by 4 bases; unmatched bases: 10. The CDR3 consists of 16 residues. The CDR3 DNA follows: TGTGCCAGCAGCTCTCTACCGGGACAGGGGCCATACGAGCAGTACTTC. Protein: CASSSLPGQGPYEQYF.

The V and J genes are TRBV5-6 and TRBJ2-1; TRBD2 agrees at 10 bases. This CDR3 has 15 amino acids. Trimming took 0 bases from V and 9 from J; bases not matched to a gene: 6. Germline lookup yields CDR1 SGHDT and CDR2 YYEEEE. CDR3 sequence: CASSLVGTSDFEQFF. CDR3 nucleotide sequence: TGTGCCAGCAGCTTGGTCGGGACTAGCGATTTTGAGCAGTTCTTC.

The chain has TRBV29-1 and TRBJ2-7; D not resolved. Trimming removed 3 bases from V and 3 bases from J, with 12 bases in between. CDR3 size: 13 residues. CDR1 and CDR2 (germline): SQVTM, ANQGSEA. The CDR3 here is CSVDGGTGYEQYF. The DNA of the CDR3 is TGCAGCGTTGACGGCGGCACTGGCTACGAGCAGTACTTC.

This clonotype was counted once. V and J are TRBV7-9 and TRBJ2-5; 9 positions agree with TRBD1. The CDR3 length is 14 residues. Per germline, CDR1 SEHNR and CDR2 FQNEAQ (reference sequence). The junction had 6 bases not matched to a gene; V was cut back by 6 bases and J by 4 bases. The chain's CDR3 is CASRATGGGETQYF. The CDR3 nucleotides read TGTGCCAGCAGAGCAACAGGGGGCGGAGAGACCCAGTACTTC.